These T cell receptor beta chains were read from a single sample in a study of CD8 T cells in ankylosing spondylitis. A single record per CDR3 protein comes from TCRdb applying MiXCR to the 5' RACE reads. This table holds 400,000 to 450,000 distinct CDR3 sequences, approximately 17% found once. Material for sequencing was blood, either unsorted or a sorted T cell fraction (not recorded which). All receptors come from a male donor with ankylosing spondylitis. The CDR3 runs from the conserved cysteine through the conserved F or W. The order of the fields is V gene, J gene, clone size, D gene, CDR3 DNA, CDR3 protein. The D gene is left open where the match is weak. Clone size is shown for a subset of rows, as once, few, many or a class of expanded clone.

>TRBV25-1|TRBJ2-6|.|.
TGTGCCAGCAGAGTTTCCTCTGGGGCCAACGTCCTGACTTTC
CASRVSSGANVLTF
>TRBV19|TRBJ2-1|.|.
TGTGCCAGTAGTATAGATAGGAATGAGCAGTTCTTC
CASSIDRNEQFF
>TRBV18|TRBJ2-5|.|.
TGTGCCAGCTCACCACGCCCCCTGGACCAAGAGACCCAGTACTTC
CASSPRPLDQETQYF
>TRBV27|TRBJ2-3|.|.
TGTGCCAGCAGGGGGATCTTCACAGATACGCAGTATTTT
CASRGIFTDTQYF
>TRBV12-3/TRBV12-4|TRBJ2-3|.|.
TGTGCCAGCAGTTTTAGCCTAGCGAGAAATACGCAGTATTTT
CASSFSLARNTQYF
>TRBV25-1|TRBJ2-2|.|.
TGTGCCAGCAGTGACGCCGCTCTAGCGCCGAACACCGGGGAGCTGTTTTTT
CASSDAALAPNTGELFF
>TRBV3-1|TRBJ1-1|.|TRBD1
TGTGCCAGCAGTCCAAACAGGGGACGGACTGAAGCTTTCTTT
CASSPNRGRTEAFF
>TRBV9|TRBJ2-5|few|TRBD2
TGTGCCAGCAGCGCTAGAGCGGGGGGGGACGGGACCCAGTACTTC
CASSARAGGDGTQYF
>TRBV4-1|TRBJ2-4|.|TRBD1
TGCGCCAGCAGCCTTCATTATCAGGGGGTCGGAAACATTCAGTACTTC
CASSLHYQGVGNIQYF
>TRBV15|TRBJ2-7|many|TRBD1
TGTGCCACCCAGGGGGACACCTCCTACGAGCAGTACTTC
CATQGDTSYEQYF
>TRBV15|TRBJ2-4|many|.
TGTGCCACCAGCAGAGATCGCGGGACTGAAGGGACCAAAAACATTCAGTACTTC
CATSRDRGTEGTKNIQYF
>TRBV2|TRBJ2-2|few|.
TGTGCCAGCAGTGAACGGACAAAATTAACCGGGGAGCTGTTTTTT
CASSERTKLTGELFF
>TRBV7-2|TRBJ1-1|few|.
TGTGCCAGCAGCCTCAGGGATGTGGGCACTGAAGCTTTCTTT
CASSLRDVGTEAFF
>TRBV24-1|TRBJ2-1|few|.
TGTGCCACCAGTGTTTTTTTCTCCCAAAGCGTGAACTACAATGAGCAGTTCTTC
CATSVFFSQSVNYNEQFF
>TRBV19|TRBJ1-5|.|.
TGTGCCAGTAGACGACAGGTTAGGGATCAGCCCCAGCATTTT
CASRRQVRDQPQHF
>TRBV11-2|TRBJ2-5|.|.
TGTGCCAGCAGCCCACAAAAAATTACGGGGTCAGGGGTGGAGACCCAGTACTTC
CASSPQKITGSGVETQYF
>TRBV10-3|TRBJ2-1|.|.
TGTGCCATCAGTGAGCCGGGACTGTCGGACAATGAGCAGTTCTTC
CAISEPGLSDNEQFF
>TRBV20-1|TRBJ2-1|few|.
TGCAGTGCTAGAGGCGGCCAGGGGAGCAATGAGCAGTTCTTC
CSARGGQGSNEQFF
>TRBV9|TRBJ2-4|few|TRBD2
TGTGCCAGCAGCGTAGATGCGGCGCGGGGGAACATTCAGTACTTC
CASSVDAARGNIQYF
>TRBV20-1|TRBJ1-4|few|.
TGCAGTGCTTCCCCGACACGGGGTGAAAAACTGTTTTTT
CSASPTRGEKLFF
>TRBV12-3/TRBV12-4|TRBJ2-2|.|.
TGTGCCAGCAGTTTACGGGACTTCCTAGCCGGGGAGCTGTTTTTT
CASSLRDFLAGELFF
>TRBV12-3/TRBV12-4|TRBJ2-2|few|.
TGTGCCAGCACCCACCGTGGACAGCTTAGGAACACCGGGGAGCTGTTTTTT
CASTHRGQLRNTGELFF
>TRBV5-6|TRBJ1-5|.|.
TGTGCCAGCAGCTTATTCGGGGGGGTAAATCAGCCCCAGCATTTT
CASSLFGGVNQPQHF
>TRBV7-9|TRBJ2-3|few|TRBD1
TGTGCCAGCAGCTTAGCGACAGGGGGCAGGGATACGCAGTATTTT
CASSLATGGRDTQYF
>TRBV29-1|TRBJ2-7|few|TRBD1
TGCAGCGTCACCGGGACAGGGGGAAGGAGCTCCTACGAGCAGTACTTC
CSVTGTGGRSSYEQYF
>TRBV25-1|TRBJ1-1|.|.
TGTGCCAGCACCGAGCGGGTGAACACTGAAGCTTTCTTT
CASTERVNTEAFF
>TRBV2|TRBJ1-1|.|.
TGTGCCACAGACACTGAAGCTTTCTTT
CATDTEAFF
>TRBV4-2|TRBJ1-3|many|.
TGTGCCAGCAGCCAAGATCCTTCGGCTGGAAACACCATATATTTT
CASSQDPSAGNTIYF
>TRBV29-1|TRBJ1-2|.|.
TGCAGTTCGGGGGACATGGGCGGCTACACCTTC
CSSGDMGGYTF
>TRBV10-3|TRBJ2-7|few|.
TGTGCCATCAGTGAGTCGGGGAGCGAGCAGTACTTC
CAISESGSEQYF
>TRBV9|TRBJ2-7|few|.
TGTGCCAGCAGCGTAGATCCAGGCCCCTACGAGCAGTACTTC
CASSVDPGPYEQYF
>TRBV7-2|TRBJ2-7|few|TRBD1
TGTGCCAGCAGCTTAGACGACAGGGGGCCCTACGAGCAGTACTTC
CASSLDDRGPYEQYF
>TRBV29-1|TRBJ2-5|.|TRBD2
TGCAGCGGCGGACTAGCGGGGGTCCAAGAGACCCAGTACTTC
CSGGLAGVQETQYF
>TRBV4-2|TRBJ2-1|few|.
TGTGCCAGCAGCCAGGCTGGATCGCGCTCCTACAATGAGCAGTTCTTC
CASSQAGSRSYNEQFF
>TRBV12-3/TRBV12-4|TRBJ2-3|.|.
TGTGCCAGCAGTTTATGGTCTAGCGGCACAGATACGCAGTATTTT
CASSLWSSGTDTQYF
>TRBV7-2|TRBJ2-4|.|.
TGTGCCAGCAGCTTAGCTGGTCAGCTGGTTGGCAAAAACATTCAGTACTTC
CASSLAGQLVGKNIQYF
>TRBV12-3/TRBV12-4|TRBJ2-1|.|TRBD2
TGTGCCAGCAGTCCGCGGGGGGCGGGAGGGCACAATGAGCAGTTCTTC
CASSPRGAGGHNEQFF
>TRBV7-2|TRBJ1-1|.|.
TGTGCCAGCAGCCGGGGGGTGGGGGTCGGGGGTACTGAAGCTTTCTTT
CASSRGVGVGGTEAFF
>TRBV5-4|TRBJ2-6|.|.
TGTGCCAGCAGTCCCCGGGGAGGCGGGGCCAACGTCCTGACTTTC
CASSPRGGGANVLTF
>TRBV12-3/TRBV12-4|TRBJ1-2|.|.
TGTGCCAGCAGGGGGGTTAACTATGGCTACACCTTC
CASRGVNYGYTF
>TRBV2|TRBJ1-4|few|.
TGTGCCAGCAGTGTAATAAATGAAAAACTGTTTTTT
CASSVINEKLFF
>TRBV5-1|TRBJ1-6|.|.
TGCGCCAGCAGCTTCGGGACCGAAGCTGGTTCACCCCTCCACTTT
CASSFGTEAGSPLHF
>TRBV20-1|TRBJ2-4|few|TRBD1
TGCAGTGCCGTCCCGGGACAGGGGAAAAACATTCAGTACTTC
CSAVPGQGKNIQYF
>TRBV6-2/TRBV6-3|TRBJ2-5|few|.
TGTGCCAGCAACTGGGGTCCCCAATCTGAGACCCAGTACTTC
CASNWGPQSETQYF